This TCR beta chain appears in the sequencing data of a study of identical twins. Only healthy Caucasians were included as donors. Germline assignment: CDR1 SNHLY and CDR2 FYNNEI. The CDR3 runs to 14 residues. The V gene end was trimmed by 3 bases and the J gene end by 4 bases; junction bases not matched to a gene: 4. Unique molecular identifiers were present on the cDNA, and a universal primer site came from template switching. TCRdb called the 5' RACE reads again in MiXCR, with one record for every CDR3 protein. The table includes under 300,000 distinct CDR3 sequences, roughly 7.1% detected once. This clonotype was recorded a few times. The sample was also reused in another study, on T cells expressing NK-cell markers. That study reports: The TCR beta repertoires originated in sorted CD3+CD56+NKG2C+, CD3+CD56+NKG2C- and CD3+CD56-NKG2C+ T cells. Within several experiments, an anti-gamma-delta TCR antibody kept the sorting limited to alpha-beta TCR T cells.

This rearrangement joins TRBV2 to TRBJ2-7; TRBD2 matches at 9 bases. The clonotype was recovered from a woman younger than 35 in good health. Sequenced: CD8+ T cells sorted from blood. The CDR3 reads CASSDALAGYEQYF. The CDR3 DNA reads TGTGCCAGCAGTGATGCCCTAGCGGGGTACGAGCAGTACTTC.